The T cell receptor beta chain described here comes from a study of Graves' ophthalmopathy and Graves' hyperthyroidism. General observations from the study: Detected in blood as well were most expanded thyroid clonotypes with frequency above 0.001.

RNA transcripts served as template for amplifying TCR beta CDR3 sequences. Second-round multiplex PCR came after a first-round RT-PCR that employed HTBI primers. TCRdb itself ran the multiplex PCR reads through MiXCR, one entry per CDR3 protein. The table includes some 410,000 distinct CDR3 sequences, more than 20% detected once. This clonotype was counted at least ten times. Antigen unknown. Stable hyperthyroidism meant no progression to ophthalmopathy within 18 months of follow-up. PBMCs had their origin in fresh peripheral blood (approximately 9.7 ml). Germline V gene lookup returns CDR1 MGHDK and CDR2 SYGVNS. This CDR3 has 17 amino acids. With 1 base clipped from V and 3 bases from J, the junction kept 10 bases outside the gene matches.

This TCR derives from a woman aged 18-29 years with stable Graves' hyperthyroidism. Sequenced input: peripheral blood. The V call is TRBV25-1, the J call TRBJ2-5, with 8 nucleotides matching TRBD1. DNA of the CDR3: TGTGCCAGCAGTGAATTCTGGGGCAGGGGGCTTAAAGAGACCCAGTACTTC. This codes for CASSEFWGRGLKETQYF.